This T cell receptor beta chain was sequenced during a study of tumor and adjacent non-tumor tissue in lung cancer. A modified ARM-PCR protocol with three rounds of nested PCR amplified TCRbeta. TCRdb re-derived calls from the multiplex PCR reads in MiXCR, one entry per CDR3 protein. This sample has about 110,000 distinct CDR3 sequences, with roughly 80% found just once. About this clonotype itself: Its target is not known. Mismatch with germline at one junction end may stem from a read error.

The template was RNA from unsorted bulk tissue. The CDR3 has 15 residues. The study, taken as a whole, reports: TCR diversity was significantly greater in tumor than normal lung tissue.

This TCR was recovered from a woman aged 60-70 years with non-small cell lung cancer. Sequences were obtained from lung tumor tissue. V is TRBV12-3 or TRBV12-4 and J is TRBJ2-4; D is unresolved. The CDR3 bases are TGTGCCAGCAGTTTCAGAGGAGACGCCAAAAACATTGAGTACTTC. Its translation: CASSFRGDAKNIEYF.